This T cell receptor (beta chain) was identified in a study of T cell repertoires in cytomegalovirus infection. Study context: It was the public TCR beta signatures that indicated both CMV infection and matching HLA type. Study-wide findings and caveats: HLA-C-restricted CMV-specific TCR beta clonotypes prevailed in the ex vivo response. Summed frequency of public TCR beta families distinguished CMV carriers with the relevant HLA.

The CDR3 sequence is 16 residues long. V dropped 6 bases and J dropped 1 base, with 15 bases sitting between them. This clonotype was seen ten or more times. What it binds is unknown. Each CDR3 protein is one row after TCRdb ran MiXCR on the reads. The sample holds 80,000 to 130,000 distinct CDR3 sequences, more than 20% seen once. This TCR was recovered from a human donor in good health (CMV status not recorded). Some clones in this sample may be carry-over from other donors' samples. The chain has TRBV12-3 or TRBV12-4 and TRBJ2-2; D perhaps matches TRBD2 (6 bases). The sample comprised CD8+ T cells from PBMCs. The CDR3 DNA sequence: TGTGCCAGCAGCTTTTCGTTAGCGGAGAACACCGGGGAGCTGTTTTTT. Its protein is CASSFSLAENTGELFF.